This passage covers 17 T cell receptor beta chains from one sample sequenced in a study of T cells in Graves' hyperthyroidism and ophthalmopathy. RNA transcripts served as the template for amplifying TCR beta CDR3 regions. Primed by the HTBI set, a first-round RT-PCR was run on the TCR CDR3. Each CDR3 protein gets one entry after TCRdb re-called the multiplex PCR reads with MiXCR. The repertoire consists of about 200,000 distinct CDR3 sequences, with approximately 16% occurring once and the leading ten covering 44%. Sequencing was done on a sample of blood. All receptors come from a man aged 40-50 years with Graves' hyperthyroidism.

This clonotype was seen many times. The chain combines TRBV15 with TRBJ1-2; 7 nucleotides match TRBD1. The germline CDR1 and CDR2 sequences are LNHNV and YYDKDF (reference sequence). The CDR3 is made up of 14 amino acids. V lost 5 bases, J lost 2 bases, and 5 bases stayed unmatched. CDR3 bases: TGTGCCACCAGCCGAGGGACAGCCAACTATGGCTACACCTTC. Amino acid sequence: CATSRGTANYGYTF.

This clonotype was seen ten or more times. The chain recombines TRBV20-1 with TRBJ2-7; 9 bases map to TRBD1. This CDR3 has 11 residues. Germline CDR1 is DFQATT and CDR2 is SNEGSKA (reference sequence). V lost 5 bases, J lost 6 bases, and 2 bases stayed unmatched. The CDR3 DNA reads TGCAGTGCTGGGACAGGGATCGAGCAGTACTTC. Protein sequence: CSAGTGIEQYF.

The CDR3 DNA sequence: TGTGCCAGCAGCTTCTTGTACAGGGGGGATTCACCCCTCCACTTT. Encoded protein: CASSFLYRGDSPLHF. V gene TRBV5-6 combines with J gene TRBJ1-6; 8 bases agree with TRBD1. Germline lookup yields CDR1 SGHDT and CDR2 YYEEEE. The CDR3 has 15 amino acids. V dropped 2 bases and J dropped 8; count of bases not matched to a gene: 6.

The sample holds many counts of this clonotype. The rearrangement links TRBV9 to TRBJ1-1, with TRBD1 matching 11 bases. This CDR3 has 15 amino acids. Trimming took 3 bases from V and 4 from J; bases not matched to a gene: 5. Germline loops: CDR1 SGDLS, CDR2 YYNGEE. CDR3 residues: CASSDGQGAVTEAFF. The CDR3 DNA is TGTGCCAGCAGCGACGGACAGGGGGCGGTCACTGAAGCTTTCTTT.

This clonotype showed up many times. This chain uses TRBV7-3 with TRBJ1-6; D remains unclear. Trimming took 5 bases from V and 4 from J, leaving 9 bases between them. The CDR3 covers 14 residues. The germline V gene encodes CDR1 SGHTA and CDR2 FQGTGA. The CDR3 sequence: CASSHETYNSPLHF. In nucleotides, the CDR3 is TGTGCCAGCAGCCACGAAACTTATAATTCACCCCTCCACTTT.

The chain joins TRBV7-3 to TRBJ2-2; possible D gene TRBD2, 7 bases. V shed 3 bases and J shed 4 bases, with 15 bases lying between them. The CDR3 is made up of 16 amino acids. In germline, CDR1 is SGHTA, CDR2 FQGTGA. CDR3 sequence (DNA): TGTGCCAGCAGCTTTTTTGGGGGGGCAGGCACCGGGGAGCTGTTTTTT. Translation: CASSFFGGAGTGELFF.

This clonotype has a count of ten or more. The CDR3 sequence: CAISDNTDTQYF. The DNA of the CDR3 is TGTGCCATCAGTGACAACACAGATACGCAGTATTTT. This rearrangement joins TRBV10-3 to TRBJ2-3; D unclear. The germline V and J ends were trimmed by 3 bases and 2 bases, with 3 bases remaining between them. Germline V CDR1 and CDR2: ENHRY, SYGVKD. The CDR3 is made up of 12 amino acids.

This rearrangement joins TRBV2 to TRBJ2-7, with D possibly matching TRBD2 (6 bases). CDR3 length: 12 amino acids. With 6 bases removed from V and 3 bases from J, the gap between germline ends came to 9 bases. Germline V CDR1 and CDR2: SNHLY, FYNNEI. DNA for the CDR3: TGTGCCAGCAGCTCGGGAGTCTACGAGCAGTACTTC. It encodes CASSSGVYEQYF.

The V call is TRBV19, the J call TRBJ2-3, with TRBD1 matching over 7 bases. J was trimmed by 1 base and V by 10 bases; bases with no gene match: 11. The CDR3 consists of 15 residues. In germline, CDR1 is LNHDA, CDR2 SQIVND (reference sequence). The CDR3 loop is CATARPTGGTDTQYF. The CDR3 nucleotides are TGTGCCACCGCCCGACCCACAGGGGGCACAGATACGCAGTATTTT. Variable domain in full (rest from reference TRBV19 and TRBJ2-3): DGGITQSPKYLFRKEGQNVTLSCEQNLNHDAMYWYRQDPGQGLRLIYYSQIVNDFQKGDIAEGYSVSREKKESFPLTVTSAQKNPTAFYLCATARPTGGTDTQYFGPGTRLTVL.

This clonotype was detected only a few times. The V gene is TRBV4-1, the J gene TRBJ2-3; D possibly corresponds to TRBD1 (5 bases). This CDR3 is 14 amino acids long. The germline V gene encodes CDR1 MGHRA and CDR2 YSYEKL. V was cut by 0 bases and J by 4 bases, with 8 bases left in between. CDR3 sequence (DNA): TGCGCCAGCAGCCAAGACAGGGTCCCAGATACGCAGTATTTT. It codes for CASSQDRVPDTQYF.

V is TRBV20-1 and J is TRBJ1-6; the D is unclear. The length of the CDR3 is 14 residues. The V gene lost 0 bases and the J gene lost 7 bases, with 10 bases spanning the gap. CDR1 is DFQATT and CDR2 is SNEGSKA in the germline V gene (reference sequence). Here the CDR3 DNA reads TGCAGTGCTAGAGATTGGGGAGGGAATTCACCCCTCCACTTT. It codes for CSARDWGGNSPLHF.

This clonotype showed up many times. V is TRBV13 and J is TRBJ2-6, with a tentative D call TRBD1 (6 bases). Germline V gene sequence: CDR1 PRHDT, CDR2 FYEKMQ (reference sequence). The CDR3 covers 18 residues. The V end lost 5 bases, the J end lost 0 bases, and 17 bases lay between the germline ends. DNA of the CDR3: TGTGCCAGCAGCGTAAAGGACAGTTACCCCTCTGGGGCCAACGTCCTGACTTTC. Amino acid sequence: CASSVKDSYPSGANVLTF.

This chain joins TRBV29-1 and TRBJ2-1, with 7 bases aligning to TRBD1. CDR1 SQVTM and CDR2 ANQGSEA come from the germline V gene. The CDR3 contains 13 residues. V gave up 6 bases and J gave up 4 bases; unmatched junction bases: 6. The CDR3 DNA reads as TGCAGCGTAAGGGACAGCCTATACAATGAGCAGTTCTTC. Protein: CSVRDSLYNEQFF.

This clonotype has ten or more counts. The rearrangement links TRBV29-1 to TRBJ2-3; D unclear. CDR3 length equals 14 residues. CDR1 is SQVTM and CDR2 is ANQGSEA in the germline V gene. V lost 4 bases to trimming and J lost 2 bases, with 13 bases between them. CDR3 sequence: CSVVSGIDTDTQYF. In DNA form, the CDR3 reads TGCAGCGTTGTTTCGGGCATCGACACAGATACGCAGTATTTT.

The V gene is TRBV2, the J gene TRBJ1-1; D uncertain. V was trimmed by 3 bases and J by 0 bases, leaving 8 bases between them. The CDR3 length is 14 residues. CDR1 is SNHLY and CDR2 is FYNNEI in the germline V gene. In DNA form, the CDR3 reads TGTGCCAGCAGTGAGTGGGTAATGAACACTGAAGCTTTCTTT. It encodes CASSEWVMNTEAFF. Looking up the rest from reference TRBV2 and TRBJ1-1 gives the full variable domain: EPEVTQTPSHQVTQMGQEVILRCVPISNHLYFYWYRQILGQKVEFLVSFYNNEISEKSEIFDDQFSVERPDGSNFTLKIRSTKLEDSAMYFCASSEWVMNTEAFFGQGTRLTVV.

The V gene is TRBV5-1, the J gene TRBJ2-3; possible D gene TRBD1, 7 bases. Deletions cut 5 bases from V and 1 base from J, with 11 bases between. Germline CDR1 and CDR2: SGHRS and YFSETQ. The CDR3 has 14 amino acids. CDR3 residues: CASRGGGGTDTQYF. CDR3 nucleotide sequence: TGCGCCAGCAGAGGGGGCGGGGGCACAGATACGCAGTATTTT.

This clonotype was picked up a small number of times. The gene calls are TRBV5-8 and TRBJ1-1; D gene unclear. Trimming took off 7 bases at V and 1 base at J, with 11 bases between the two ends. Germline V gives CDR1 SGHTS, CDR2 YDEGEE. The CDR3 covers 13 residues. The DNA for the CDR3 is TGTGCCAGCTCCTCGGCAGGGAACACTGAAGCTTTCTTT. Protein: CASSSAGNTEAFF. Looking up the rest from reference TRBV5-8 and TRBJ1-1 gives the full variable domain: EAGVTQSPTHLIKTRGQQATLRCSPISGHTSVYWYQQALGLGLQFLLWYDEGEERNRGNFPPRFSGRQFPNYSSELNVNALELEDSALYLCASSSAGNTEAFFGQGTRLTVV.